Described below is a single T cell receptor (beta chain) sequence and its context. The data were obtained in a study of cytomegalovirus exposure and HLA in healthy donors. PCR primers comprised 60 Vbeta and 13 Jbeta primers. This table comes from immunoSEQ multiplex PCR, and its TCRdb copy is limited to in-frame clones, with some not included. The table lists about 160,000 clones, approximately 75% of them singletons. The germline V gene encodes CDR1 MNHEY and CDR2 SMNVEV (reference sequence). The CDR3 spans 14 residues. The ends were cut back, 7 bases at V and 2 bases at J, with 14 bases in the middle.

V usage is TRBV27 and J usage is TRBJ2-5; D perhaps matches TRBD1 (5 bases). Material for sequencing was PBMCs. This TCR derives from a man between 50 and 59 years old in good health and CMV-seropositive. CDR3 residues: CASMEKGLQETQYF. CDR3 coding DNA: TGTGCCAGCATGGAAAAGGGGTTACAAGAGACCCAGTACTTC.